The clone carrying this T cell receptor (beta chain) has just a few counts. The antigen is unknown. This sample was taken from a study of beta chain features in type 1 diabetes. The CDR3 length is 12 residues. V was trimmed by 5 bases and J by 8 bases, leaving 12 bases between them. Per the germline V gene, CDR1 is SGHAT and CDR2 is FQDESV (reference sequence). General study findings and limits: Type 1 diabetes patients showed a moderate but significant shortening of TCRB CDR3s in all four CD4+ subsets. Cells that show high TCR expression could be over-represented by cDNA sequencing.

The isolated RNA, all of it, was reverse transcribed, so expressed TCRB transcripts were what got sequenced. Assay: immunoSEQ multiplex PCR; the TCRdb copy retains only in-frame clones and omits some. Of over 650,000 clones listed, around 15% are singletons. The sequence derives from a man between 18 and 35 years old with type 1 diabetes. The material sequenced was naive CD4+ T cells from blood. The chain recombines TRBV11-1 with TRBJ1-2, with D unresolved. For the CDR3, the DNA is TGTGCCAGCAGCCCTACGGGTTCCGGCTACACCTTC. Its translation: CASSPTGSGYTF.